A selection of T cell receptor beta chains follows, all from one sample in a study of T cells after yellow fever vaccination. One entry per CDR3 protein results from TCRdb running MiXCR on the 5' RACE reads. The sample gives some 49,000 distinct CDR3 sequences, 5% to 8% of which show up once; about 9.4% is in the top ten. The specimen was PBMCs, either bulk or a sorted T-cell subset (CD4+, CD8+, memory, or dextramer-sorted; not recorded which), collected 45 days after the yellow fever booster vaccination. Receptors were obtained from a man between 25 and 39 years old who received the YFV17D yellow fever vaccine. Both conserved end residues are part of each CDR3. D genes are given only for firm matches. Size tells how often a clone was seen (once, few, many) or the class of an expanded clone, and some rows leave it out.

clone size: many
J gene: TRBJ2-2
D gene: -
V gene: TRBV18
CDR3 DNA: TGTGCCAGCTCACCACCGGGGTCAGGATTTCGGGAGCTGTTTTTT
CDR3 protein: CASSPPGSGFRELFF

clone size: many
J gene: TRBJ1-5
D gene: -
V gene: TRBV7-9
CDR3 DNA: TGTGCCAGCAGCCCGATGGGCAGCTATCAGCCCCAGCATTTT
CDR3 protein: CASSPMGSYQPQHF

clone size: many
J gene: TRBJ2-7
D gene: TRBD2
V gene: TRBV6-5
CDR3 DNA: TGTGCCAGCAGTTACCGCCGAATAGCGGGAGACCCCAGTGAGCAGTACTTC
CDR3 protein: CASSYRRIAGDPSEQYF

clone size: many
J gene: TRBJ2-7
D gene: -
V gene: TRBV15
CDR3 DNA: TGTGCCACCGCGCCCACCCCACATCTGGTAGACGAGCAGTACTTC
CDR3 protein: CATAPTPHLVDEQYF

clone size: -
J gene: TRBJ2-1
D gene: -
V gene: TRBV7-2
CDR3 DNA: TGTGCCAGCAGCTTAGACGCGGCTATACAGTTCTTC
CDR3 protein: CASSLDAAIQFF

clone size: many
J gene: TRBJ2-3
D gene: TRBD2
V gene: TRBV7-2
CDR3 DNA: TGTGCCAGCAGTTTTGAGCGGGGCCCTAATACGCAGTATTTT
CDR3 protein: CASSFERGPNTQYF

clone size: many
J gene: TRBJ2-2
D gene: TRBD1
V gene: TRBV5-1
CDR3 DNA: TGCGCCAGCAGCTTCAAGGGGACAGAAGGCGGGGAGCTGTTTTTT
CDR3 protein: CASSFKGTEGGELFF

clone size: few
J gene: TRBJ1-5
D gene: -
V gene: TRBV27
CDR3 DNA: TGTGCCAGCAGTCCCTCCCTGAATCAGCCCCAGCATTTT
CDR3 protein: CASSPSLNQPQHF

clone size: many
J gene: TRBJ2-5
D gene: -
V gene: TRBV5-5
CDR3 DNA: TGTGCCAGCAGCCCGTTTGGGGAAGAGACCCAGTACTTC
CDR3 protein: CASSPFGEETQYF

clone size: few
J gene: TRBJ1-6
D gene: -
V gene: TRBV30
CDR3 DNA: TGTGCCTGGAACCGGGACGATGGTTCACCCCTCCACTTT
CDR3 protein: CAWNRDDGSPLHF

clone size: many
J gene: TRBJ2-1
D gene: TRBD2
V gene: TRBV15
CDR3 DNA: TGTGCCACCAGCAGAGGTTCCGGGACTAGCGGGAATTACAATGAGCAGTTCTTC
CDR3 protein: CATSRGSGTSGNYNEQFF

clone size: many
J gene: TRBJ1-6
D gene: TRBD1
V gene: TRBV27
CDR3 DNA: TGTGCCAGCAGGTCGAACCGGGACAGGGCAAATTCACCCCTCCACTTT
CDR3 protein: CASRSNRDRANSPLHF

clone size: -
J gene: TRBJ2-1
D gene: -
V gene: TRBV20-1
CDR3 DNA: TGCAGGCCCTCGGGGGCCCACAATGAGCAGTTCTTC
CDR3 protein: CRPSGAHNEQFF

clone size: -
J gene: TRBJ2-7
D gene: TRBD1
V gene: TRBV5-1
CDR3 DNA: TGCGCCAGCAGCCCCCGGGACAGTTCCTACGAGCAGTACTTC
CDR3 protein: CASSPRDSSYEQYF

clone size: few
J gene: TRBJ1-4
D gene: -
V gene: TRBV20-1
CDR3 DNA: TGCAGTGCCACCCAGGGAGGGAATAATGAAAAACTGTTTTTT
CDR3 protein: CSATQGGNNEKLFF

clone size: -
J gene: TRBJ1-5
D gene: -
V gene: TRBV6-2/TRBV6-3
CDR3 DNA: TGTGCCAGCAGTGCAGGCTACGACAATCAGCCCCAGCATTTT
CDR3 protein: CASSAGYDNQPQHF